Given below is one T cell receptor (beta chain) in context. Antigen specificity is unknown. CDR1 and CDR2 from the germline V gene are SGHAT and FQNNGV. V trimming: 5 bases; J trimming: 2 bases; junction bases outside the gene matches: 17. The length of the CDR3 is 18 residues. TCRdb keeps only in-frame clones here, not all; method: immunoSEQ multiplex PCR. The sample has around 100,000 clones, about two thirds seen once. This entry belongs to a study of fetal regulatory T cell absence and autoimmunity. Study-wide findings and caveats: Cord blood and pancreas showed broadly similar TRB gene family usage. Pancreas TCRs were oligoclonally enriched versus cord blood, some clones over 100-fold.

The sample consisted of pancreas tissue. J is TRBJ2-7 and V is TRBV11-2; 8 bases match TRBD2. This TCR came from a male donor with IPEX syndrome. CDR3 DNA sequence: TGTGCCAGCAGCGGATGGGGTCCGGGGGGGCATACGGCCTACGAGCAGTACTTC. As protein: CASSGWGPGGHTAYEQYF.